The clone carrying this TCR beta chain was observed a few times. Germline loops: CDR1 SGDLS, CDR2 YYNGEE. The CDR3 is 13 amino acids. Deletions cut 2 bases from V and 5 bases from J, with 11 bases between. Sequencing used immunoSEQ multiplex PCR; TCRdb keeps in-frame clones, though not all of them. The sample records approximately 200,000 clones, around 84% being singletons. The sample belongs to a study of cytomegalovirus exposure and HLA in healthy donors. V is TRBV9 and J is TRBJ2-7, with no clear D. Sequencing used PBMCs. The origin of this receptor is a man younger than 30 in good health and CMV-seropositive. CDR3 bases: TGTGCCAGCAGCGTCAACCCTAGTGACGAGCAGTACTTC. Translation: CASSVNPSDEQYF.